The rows below give T cell receptor beta chains drawn from one sample of a study of shared clonotypes between healthy human individuals. TCRdb keeps only in-frame clones here, not all; method: immunoSEQ multiplex PCR. Among 2 million or so clones listed, over 85% were seen once. Material: naive CD4+ T cells sorted from blood. These receptors were collected from a man between 18 and 35 years old in good health. Both conserved end residues are part of each CDR3. A D gene is named only where the DNA matches it firmly. Size is omitted from some rows. Given values are once, few, many or a class for expanded clones.

D: NA; V: TRBV5-3; J: TRBJ1-2; size: NA; DNA: TGTGCCAGAAGCCCCCGTGGCTACACCTTC; CDR3: CARSPRGYTF
D: NA; V: TRBV6-1; J: TRBJ1-5; size: NA; DNA: TGTGCCAGCAGTGCAACAGGTAGCAATCAGCCCCAGCATTTT; CDR3: CASSATGSNQPQHF
D: NA; V: TRBV7-8; J: TRBJ2-7; size: NA; DNA: TGTGCCAGCAGCTTAATAGGCACGGGTTGGGTGTACGAGCAGTACTTC; CDR3: CASSLIGTGWVYEQYF
D: TRBD2; V: TRBV5-1; J: TRBJ2-5; size: NA; DNA: TGCGCCAGCAGCATAGGGACTAGCGGGGGCCCCGCTCAAGAGACCCAGTACTTC; CDR3: CASSIGTSGGPAQETQYF
D: TRBD2; V: TRBV6-5; J: TRBJ2-7; size: NA; DNA: TGTGCCAGCAGTCTTCGGGAGGGGGGAATCTACGAGCAGTACTTC; CDR3: CASSLREGGIYEQYF
D: NA; V: TRBV10-3; J: TRBJ1-6; size: NA; DNA: TGTGCCATCAGCAGTCAGGAGGGTAATTCACCCCTCCACTTT; CDR3: CAISSQEGNSPLHF
D: NA; V: TRBV6-1; J: TRBJ2-2; size: NA; DNA: TGTGCCAGCAGTGAGGGTGTCGGCACCGGGGAGCTGTTTTTT; CDR3: CASSEGVGTGELFF
D: TRBD1; V: TRBV25-1; J: TRBJ2-2; size: NA; DNA: TGTGCCAGCAGTTATTCCGGGACAGTGAACACCGGGGAGCTGTTTTTT; CDR3: CASSYSGTVNTGELFF
D: NA; V: TRBV5-4; J: TRBJ2-3; size: NA; DNA: TGTGCCAGCAGCACGGGTGCGGCGACAGATACGCAGTATTTT; CDR3: CASSTGAATDTQYF
D: TRBD2; V: TRBV30; J: TRBJ2-1; size: NA; DNA: TGTGCCTGGTGGTCTCCTAGCGGGGAGAATGAGCAGTTCTTC; CDR3: CAWWSPSGENEQFF
D: NA; V: TRBV7-9; J: TRBJ1-6; size: NA; DNA: TGTGCCAGCAGCTTGGGGGGCGGTTCAAGTAATTCACCCCTCCACTTT; CDR3: CASSLGGGSSNSPLHF
D: TRBD2; V: TRBV7-9; J: TRBJ2-1; size: NA; DNA: TGTGCCAGCAGCTTAGTACTAGTTCCGGGGCGGGAGCGCAATGAGCAGTTCTTC; CDR3: CASSLVLVPGRERNEQFF
D: TRBD1; V: TRBV19; J: TRBJ1-3; size: NA; DNA: TGTGCCAGTTCTCGACCGGGACAGGGAAACACCATATATTTT; CDR3: CASSRPGQGNTIYF
D: NA; V: TRBV30; J: TRBJ1-2; size: NA; DNA: TGTGCCTGGAGCCCCAAGGGGACGTACGGCTACACCTTC; CDR3: CAWSPKGTYGYTF
D: NA; V: TRBV11-2; J: TRBJ1-4; size: NA; DNA: TGTGCCAGCAGCTTAGTCTCAGCCTTGGGTACTAATGAAAAACTGTTTTTT; CDR3: CASSLVSALGTNEKLFF
D: NA; V: TRBV2; J: TRBJ2-2; size: NA; DNA: TGTGCCAGCAGTGAAGCGCGAACTATAAACACCGGGGAGCTGTTTTTT; CDR3: CASSEARTINTGELFF
D: NA; V: TRBV7-2; J: TRBJ2-5; size: NA; DNA: TGTGCCAGCAGCCCACGGACTAAAGAGACCCAGTACTTC; CDR3: CASSPRTKETQYF
D: NA; V: TRBV10-3; J: TRBJ1-2; size: NA; DNA: TGTGCCATCAGTGAGGGGGACACGATCTATGGCTACACCTTC; CDR3: CAISEGDTIYGYTF
D: TRBD1; V: TRBV5-4; J: TRBJ2-7; size: NA; DNA: TGTGCCAGCAGCGTGGACAGGGGTATCTACGAGCAGTACTTC; CDR3: CASSVDRGIYEQYF
D: NA; V: TRBV9; J: TRBJ1-1; size: NA; DNA: TGTGCCAGCAGCTCCCAGGACAGATACACTGAAGCTTTCTTT; CDR3: CASSSQDRYTEAFF
D: NA; V: TRBV5-6; J: TRBJ2-5; size: few; DNA: TGTGCCAGCAGCCGAAACGGTGAAGTAGGTGAGGAGACCCAGTACTTC; CDR3: CASSRNGEVGEETQYF
D: NA; V: TRBV10-3; J: TRBJ1-2; size: once; DNA: TGTGCCAGCCGCCAGGGTGCTGTTGTTCCCAACTATGGCTACACCTTC; CDR3: CASRQGAVVPNYGYTF
D: TRBD1; V: TRBV25-1; J: TRBJ2-3; size: NA; DNA: TGTGCCAGCAGTGATGACAGGGGTAGTCCAGATACGCAGTATTTT; CDR3: CASSDDRGSPDTQYF
D: NA; V: TRBV11-2; J: TRBJ2-2; size: NA; DNA: TGTGCCAGCAGTCGTACCGGGGAGCTGTTTTTT; CDR3: CASSRTGELFF
D: NA; V: TRBV7-9; J: TRBJ1-2; size: NA; DNA: TGTGCCAGCAGCTTAGAAGGGGGAAGCCATGGCTACACCTTC; CDR3: CASSLEGGSHGYTF
D: NA; V: TRBV5-4; J: TRBJ1-1; size: NA; DNA: TGTGCCAGCAGCCCCCCTATGGGCTCGAACACTGAAGCTTTCTTT; CDR3: CASSPPMGSNTEAFF
D: TRBD2; V: TRBV7-9; J: TRBJ2-3; size: once; DNA: TGTGCCAGCAGCCAAGGACTAGCGGCACGCACAGATACGCAGTATTTT; CDR3: CASSQGLAARTDTQYF
D: NA; V: TRBV27; J: TRBJ1-5; size: NA; DNA: TGTGCCAGCAGTTTATTCGCGACGGAGAATAGCAATCAGCCCCAGCATTTT; CDR3: CASSLFATENSNQPQHF
D: TRBD1; V: TRBV19; J: TRBJ2-1; size: NA; DNA: TGTGCCAGTAATTCCGGGACAGGGTCCGGGAAGCAGTTCTTC; CDR3: CASNSGTGSGKQFF
D: TRBD2; V: TRBV7-2; J: TRBJ2-3; size: NA; DNA: TGTGCCAGCAGCTCAACTAGCGGAGGTAGCACAGATACGCAGTATTTT; CDR3: CASSSTSGGSTDTQYF
D: NA; V: TRBV4-3; J: TRBJ1-5; size: NA; DNA: TGCGCCGGCAGCCAAGATTCGGGGAATCAGCCCCAGCATTTT; CDR3: CAGSQDSGNQPQHF
D: TRBD1; V: TRBV27; J: TRBJ1-2; size: NA; DNA: TGTGCCAGCAGTGGGACAGGGGGCTTGTTAGGCTACACCTTC; CDR3: CASSGTGGLLGYTF
D: NA; V: TRBV30; J: TRBJ1-1; size: NA; DNA: TGTGCCTGGAGTGTGGGGGGCTCGGACACTGAAGCTTTCTTT; CDR3: CAWSVGGSDTEAFF
D: NA; V: TRBV6-5; J: TRBJ1-1; size: NA; DNA: TGTGCCAGCAGCCGCGGGGTCACTGAAGCTTTCTTT; CDR3: CASSRGVTEAFF
D: TRBD1; V: TRBV5-1; J: TRBJ1-1; size: NA; DNA: TGCGCCAGCAGCTCCGGGACAGGACGCGTCAACACTGAAGCTTTCTTT; CDR3: CASSSGTGRVNTEAFF
D: NA; V: TRBV28; J: TRBJ1-1; size: NA; DNA: TGTGCCAGCAGTTTATCAGTCGAAGCTTTCTTT; CDR3: CASSLSVEAFF
D: NA; V: TRBV4-1; J: TRBJ1-1; size: NA; DNA: TGCGCCAGCAGCCAGGGCCGAGGGGCCCCCCCTGAAGCTTTCTTT; CDR3: CASSQGRGAPPEAFF
D: NA; V: TRBV30; J: TRBJ1-2; size: NA; DNA: TGTGCCTGGAGTGTACGTAAAGGACCAGACAGCTACACCTTC; CDR3: CAWSVRKGPDSYTF
D: NA; V: TRBV18; J: TRBJ2-7; size: NA; DNA: TGTGCCAGCTCACCACCGGGAACCCACGAGCAGTACTTC; CDR3: CASSPPGTHEQYF
D: NA; V: TRBV2; J: TRBJ1-3; size: once; DNA: TGTGCCAGCACTATAGACCGGAGCTCTGGAAACACCATATATTTT; CDR3: CASTIDRSSGNTIYF
D: TRBD2; V: TRBV9; J: TRBJ2-7; size: once; DNA: TGTGCCAGCAGCGTAGGGCTGAATCTAGCGGGGGTCTCCTACGAGCAGTACTTC; CDR3: CASSVGLNLAGVSYEQYF
D: TRBD2; V: TRBV7-6; J: TRBJ2-7; size: once; DNA: TGTGCCAGCAGCTTAGCTAGCGGGAGCAACGAGCAGTACTTC; CDR3: CASSLASGSNEQYF
D: TRBD1; V: TRBV4-2; J: TRBJ1-2; size: NA; DNA: TGTGCCAGCAGCCAAGATAGACAGGGAGCTAACTATGGCTACACCTTC; CDR3: CASSQDRQGANYGYTF
D: TRBD1; V: TRBV2; J: TRBJ2-7; size: NA; DNA: TGTGCCAGCAGTGGGGACAGATCTTACGAGCAGTACTTC; CDR3: CASSGDRSYEQYF
D: NA; V: TRBV6-5; J: TRBJ2-1; size: NA; DNA: TGTGCCAGCAGTTACCGCCGGGGTGAGCAGTTCTTC; CDR3: CASSYRRGEQFF
D: NA; V: TRBV5-1; J: TRBJ1-1; size: NA; DNA: TGCGCCAGCAGGGCTCTTAACCCCACTGAAGCTTTCTTT; CDR3: CASRALNPTEAFF
D: NA; V: TRBV5-1; J: TRBJ2-7; size: NA; DNA: TGCGCCAGCAGAATCAGCGGAACCTACGAGCAGTACTTC; CDR3: CASRISGTYEQYF
D: NA; V: TRBV7-8; J: TRBJ2-7; size: NA; DNA: TGTGCCAGCAGCTTAGGAGGGACGGGCTCCTACGAGCAGTACTTC; CDR3: CASSLGGTGSYEQYF
D: NA; V: TRBV7-6; J: TRBJ2-3; size: NA; DNA: TGTGCCAGCACCTCAGACGGGGGGCTGGGAGATACGCAGTATTTT; CDR3: CASTSDGGLGDTQYF
D: TRBD1; V: TRBV5-1; J: TRBJ1-5; size: NA; DNA: TGCGCCAGCAGCTTGGGTACAGGGGATAGCAATCAGCCCCAGCATTTT; CDR3: CASSLGTGDSNQPQHF
D: TRBD1; V: TRBV2; J: TRBJ2-1; size: NA; DNA: TGTGCCAGCAGTGAAGGGACAGGAGACTTCAATGAGCAGTTCTTC; CDR3: CASSEGTGDFNEQFF
D: NA; V: TRBV28; J: TRBJ1-2; size: NA; DNA: TGTGCCAGCAGTTTGGGAGCAGCGGCCCCCACTAACTATGGCTACACCTTC; CDR3: CASSLGAAAPTNYGYTF